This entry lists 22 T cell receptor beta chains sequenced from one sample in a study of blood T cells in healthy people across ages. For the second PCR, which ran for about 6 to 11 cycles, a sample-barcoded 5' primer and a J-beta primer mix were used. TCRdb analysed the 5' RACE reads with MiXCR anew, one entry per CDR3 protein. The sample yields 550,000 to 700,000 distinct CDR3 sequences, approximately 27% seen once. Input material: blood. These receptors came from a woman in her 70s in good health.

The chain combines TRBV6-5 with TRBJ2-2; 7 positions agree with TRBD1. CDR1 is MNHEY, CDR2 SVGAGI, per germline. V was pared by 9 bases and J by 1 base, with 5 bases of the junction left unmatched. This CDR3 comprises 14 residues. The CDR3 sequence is CASCGTVNTGELFF. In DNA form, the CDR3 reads TGTGCCAGTTGTGGGACAGTGAACACCGGGGAGCTGTTTTTT.

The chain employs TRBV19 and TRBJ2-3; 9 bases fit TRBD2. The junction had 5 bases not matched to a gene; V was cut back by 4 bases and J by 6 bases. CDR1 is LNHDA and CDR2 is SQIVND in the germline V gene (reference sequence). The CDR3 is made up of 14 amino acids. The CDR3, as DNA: TGTGCCAGTAGTACCGCGGGGGGGCTGGATACGCAGTATTTT. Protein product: CASSTAGGLDTQYF. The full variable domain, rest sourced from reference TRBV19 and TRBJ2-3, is DGGITQSPKYLFRKEGQNVTLSCEQNLNHDAMYWYRQDPGQGLRLIYYSQIVNDFQKGDIAEGYSVSREKKESFPLTVTSAQKNPTAFYLCASSTAGGLDTQYFGPGTRLTVL.

The CDR3 sequence: CASSWTGGSGTKSTDTQYF. In DNA, the CDR3 is TGCGCCAGCAGCTGGACCGGGGGGAGCGGGACTAAGAGCACAGATACGCAGTATTTT. J is TRBJ2-3 and V is TRBV5-1; 7 positions match TRBD2. V lost 3 bases, J lost 0 bases, and 16 bases stayed unmatched. The CDR3 runs to 19 residues. Per the germline V gene, CDR1 is SGHRS and CDR2 is YFSETQ.

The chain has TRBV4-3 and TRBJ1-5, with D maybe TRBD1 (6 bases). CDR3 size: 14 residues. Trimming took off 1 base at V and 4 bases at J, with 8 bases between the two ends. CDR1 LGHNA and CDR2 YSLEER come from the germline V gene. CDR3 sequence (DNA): TGCGCCAGCAGCCAAGGGGGGGCAAATCAGCCCCAGCATTTT. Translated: CASSQGGANQPQHF.

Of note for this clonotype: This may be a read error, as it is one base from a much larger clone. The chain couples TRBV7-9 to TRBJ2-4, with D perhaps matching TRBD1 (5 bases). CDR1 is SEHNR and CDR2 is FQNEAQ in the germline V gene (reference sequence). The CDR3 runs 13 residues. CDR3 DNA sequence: TGTCCCAGCAGCTCCCAAACAGGTGACATTCAGTACTTC. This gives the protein CPSSSQTGDIQYF.

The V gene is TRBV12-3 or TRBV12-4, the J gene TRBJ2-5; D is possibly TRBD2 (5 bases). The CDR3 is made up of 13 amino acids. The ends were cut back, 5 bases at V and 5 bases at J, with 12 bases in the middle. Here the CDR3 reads CASSLRVVETQYF. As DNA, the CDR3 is TGTGCCAGCAGTCTGAGGGTAGTGGAGACCCAGTACTTC.

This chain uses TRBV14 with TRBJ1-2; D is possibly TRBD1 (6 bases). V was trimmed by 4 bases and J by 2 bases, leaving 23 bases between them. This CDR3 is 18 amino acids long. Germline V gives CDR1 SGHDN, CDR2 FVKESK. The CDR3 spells CASSPKSSKRGNNYGYTF. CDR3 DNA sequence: TGTGCCAGCAGCCCGAAGTCATCTAAGAGGGGGAACAACTATGGCTACACCTTC.

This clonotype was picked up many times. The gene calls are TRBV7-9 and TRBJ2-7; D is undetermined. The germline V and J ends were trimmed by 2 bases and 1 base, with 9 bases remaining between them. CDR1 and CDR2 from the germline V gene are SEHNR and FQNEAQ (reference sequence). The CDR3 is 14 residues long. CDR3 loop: CASSLRQSSYEQYF. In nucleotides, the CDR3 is TGTGCCAGCAGCTTACGACAAAGTTCCTACGAGCAGTACTTC.

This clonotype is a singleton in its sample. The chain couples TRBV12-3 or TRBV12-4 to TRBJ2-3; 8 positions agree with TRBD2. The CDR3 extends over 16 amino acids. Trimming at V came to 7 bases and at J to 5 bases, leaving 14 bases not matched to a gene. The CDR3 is CASINNAGGPVDTQYF. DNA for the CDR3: TGTGCCAGCATCAATAACGCGGGGGGACCCGTAGATACGCAGTATTTT.

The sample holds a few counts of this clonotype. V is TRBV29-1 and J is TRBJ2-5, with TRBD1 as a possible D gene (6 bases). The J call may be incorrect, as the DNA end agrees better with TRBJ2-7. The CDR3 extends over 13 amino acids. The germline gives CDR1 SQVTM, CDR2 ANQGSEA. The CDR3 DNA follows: TGCAGCGTTTCGACCGGGACACCACTCGAGCAGTACTTC. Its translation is CSVSTGTPLEQYF.

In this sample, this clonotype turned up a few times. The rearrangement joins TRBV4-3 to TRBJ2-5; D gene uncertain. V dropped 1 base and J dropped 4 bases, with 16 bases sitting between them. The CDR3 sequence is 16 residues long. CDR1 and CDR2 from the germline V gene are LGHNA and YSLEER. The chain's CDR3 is CASSQGLGRMGETQYF. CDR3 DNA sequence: TGCGCCAGCAGCCAAGGCTTGGGTAGGATGGGAGAGACCCAGTACTTC.

The CDR3 spells CSARRSGRGGYTF. CDR3 DNA sequence: TGCAGTGCGCGCCGGTCGGGAAGAGGTGGCTACACCTTC. The chain recombines TRBV20-1 with TRBJ1-2; D not certain. CDR3 length: 13 amino acids. In germline, CDR1 is DFQATT, CDR2 SNEGSKA (reference sequence). The germline V and J ends were trimmed by 6 bases and 7 bases, with 18 bases remaining between them.

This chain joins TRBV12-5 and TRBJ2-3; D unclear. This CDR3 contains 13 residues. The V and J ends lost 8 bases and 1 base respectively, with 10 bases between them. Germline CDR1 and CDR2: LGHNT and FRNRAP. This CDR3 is CASLASGTDTQYF. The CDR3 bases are TGTGCTAGTCTCGCGTCCGGCACAGATACGCAGTATTTT.

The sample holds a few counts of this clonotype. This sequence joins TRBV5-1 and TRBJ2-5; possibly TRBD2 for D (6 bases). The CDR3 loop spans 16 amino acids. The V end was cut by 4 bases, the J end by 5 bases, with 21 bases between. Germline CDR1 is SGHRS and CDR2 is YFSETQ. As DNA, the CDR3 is TGCGCCAGCAGCCCACTTGCGGGGCCTCGCCCGGAGACCCAGTACTTC. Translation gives CASSPLAGPRPETQYF.

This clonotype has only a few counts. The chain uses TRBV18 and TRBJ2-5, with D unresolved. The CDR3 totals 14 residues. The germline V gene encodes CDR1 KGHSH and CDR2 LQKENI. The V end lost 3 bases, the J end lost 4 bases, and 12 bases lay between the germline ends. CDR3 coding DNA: TGTGCCAGCTCACCTTCCGCATCCACAGAGACCCAGTACTTC. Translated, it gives CASSPSASTETQYF. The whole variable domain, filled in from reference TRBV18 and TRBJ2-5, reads NAGVMQNPRHLVRRRGQEARLRCSPMKGHSHVYWYRQLPEEGLKFMVYLQKENIIDESGMPKERFSAEFPKEGPSILRIQQVVRGDSAAYFCASSPSASTETQYFGPGTRLLVL.

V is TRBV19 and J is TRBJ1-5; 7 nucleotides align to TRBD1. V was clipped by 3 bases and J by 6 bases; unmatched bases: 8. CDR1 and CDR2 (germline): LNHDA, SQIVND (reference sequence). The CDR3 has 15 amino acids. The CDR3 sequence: CASSIKGGAGQPQHF. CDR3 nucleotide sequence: TGTGCCAGTAGTATCAAAGGGGGCGCGGGTCAGCCCCAGCATTTT.

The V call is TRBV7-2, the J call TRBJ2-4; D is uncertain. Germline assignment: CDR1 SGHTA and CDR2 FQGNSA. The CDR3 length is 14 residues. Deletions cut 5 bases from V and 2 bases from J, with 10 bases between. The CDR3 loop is CASSPEISKNIQYF. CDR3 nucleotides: TGTGCCAGCAGCCCCGAGATATCCAAAAACATTCAGTACTTC.

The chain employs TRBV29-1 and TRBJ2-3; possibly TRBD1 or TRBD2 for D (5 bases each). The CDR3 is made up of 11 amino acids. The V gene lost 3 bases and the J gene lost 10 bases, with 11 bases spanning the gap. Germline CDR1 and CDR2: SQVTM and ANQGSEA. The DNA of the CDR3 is TGCAGCGTTGACTGGCAGGGAGCGCAGTATTTT. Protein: CSVDWQGAQYF.

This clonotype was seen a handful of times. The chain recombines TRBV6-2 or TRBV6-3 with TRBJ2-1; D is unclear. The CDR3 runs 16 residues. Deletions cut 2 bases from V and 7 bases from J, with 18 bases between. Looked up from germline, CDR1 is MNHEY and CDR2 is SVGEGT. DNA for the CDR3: TGTGCCAGCAGTTACGACCATGGGCGCGCAAATAATGAGCAGTTCTTC. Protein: CASSYDHGRANNEQFF.

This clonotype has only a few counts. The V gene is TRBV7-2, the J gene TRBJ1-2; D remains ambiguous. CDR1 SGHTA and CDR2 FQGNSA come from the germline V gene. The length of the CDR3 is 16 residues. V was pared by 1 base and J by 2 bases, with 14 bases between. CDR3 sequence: CASSLDPLTGNYGYTF. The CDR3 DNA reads TGTGCCAGCAGCTTAGACCCGTTGACGGGAAACTATGGCTACACCTTC.

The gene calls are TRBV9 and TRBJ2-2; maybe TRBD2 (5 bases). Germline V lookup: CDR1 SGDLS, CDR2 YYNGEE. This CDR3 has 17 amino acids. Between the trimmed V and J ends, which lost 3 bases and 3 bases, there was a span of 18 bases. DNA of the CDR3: TGTGCCAGCAGCGCCTTTGGCGGACTCCCTCACACCGGGGAGCTGTTTTTT. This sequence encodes CASSAFGGLPHTGELFF.

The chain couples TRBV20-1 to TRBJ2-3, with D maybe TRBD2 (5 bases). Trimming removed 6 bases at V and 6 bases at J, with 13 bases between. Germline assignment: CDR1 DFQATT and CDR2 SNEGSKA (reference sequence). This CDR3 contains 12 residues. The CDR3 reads CSATIFLDTQYF. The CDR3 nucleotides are TGCAGTGCGACTATATTTTTGGATACGCAGTATTTT.